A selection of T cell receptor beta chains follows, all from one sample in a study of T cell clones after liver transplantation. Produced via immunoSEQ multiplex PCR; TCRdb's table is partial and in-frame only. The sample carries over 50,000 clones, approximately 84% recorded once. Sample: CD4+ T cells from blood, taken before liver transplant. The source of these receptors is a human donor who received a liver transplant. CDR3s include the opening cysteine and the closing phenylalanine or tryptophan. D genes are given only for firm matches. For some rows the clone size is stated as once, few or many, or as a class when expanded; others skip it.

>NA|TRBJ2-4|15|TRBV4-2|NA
TGTGCCAGCAGCCAAAATGACAGGGCCAAAAACATTCAGTACTTC
CASSQNDRAKNIQYF
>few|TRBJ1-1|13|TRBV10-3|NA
TGTGCCATCAGTGATGGAGTTAACACTGAAGCTTTCTTT
CAISDGVNTEAFF
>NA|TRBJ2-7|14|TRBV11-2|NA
TGTGCCAGCAGCTTAGTGACCAAAGCCTACGAGCAGTACTTC
CASSLVTKAYEQYF
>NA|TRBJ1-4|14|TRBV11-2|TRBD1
TGTGCCAGCAGCTTGGACAGGGCGAGCGAAAAACTGTTTTTT
CASSLDRASEKLFF
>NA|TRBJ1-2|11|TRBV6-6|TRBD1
TGTGCCAGCGGACAGGGGAATGGCTACACCTTC
CASGQGNGYTF
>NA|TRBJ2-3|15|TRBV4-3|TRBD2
TGCGCCAGCAGCCAATCGGGGGGGGACACAGATACGCAGTATTTT
CASSQSGGDTDTQYF
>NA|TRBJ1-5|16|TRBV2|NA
TGTGCCAGCAGTCGTTTGGGGGCGAAAGGCAATCAGCCCCAGCATTTT
CASSRLGAKGNQPQHF
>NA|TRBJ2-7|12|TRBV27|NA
TGTGCCAGCAGACAGGGTATCTACGAGCAGTACTTC
CASRQGIYEQYF
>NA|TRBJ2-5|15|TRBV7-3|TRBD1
TGTGCCAGCAGCTCCGGACCAGGGGGCGGGGAGACCCAGTACTTC
CASSSGPGGGETQYF
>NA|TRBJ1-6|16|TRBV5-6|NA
TGTGCCAGCAGCTTGTACGCAGGTTCCTATAATTCACCCCTCCACTTT
CASSLYAGSYNSPLHF
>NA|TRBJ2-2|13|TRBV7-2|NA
TGTGCCAGCAGCTTAGCGACAGCCGGGGAGCTGTTTTTT
CASSLATAGELFF
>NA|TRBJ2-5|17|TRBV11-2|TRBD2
TGTGCCAGCAGCTTAGGCCCCGGGACTAGCGGACAAGAGACCCAGTACTTC
CASSLGPGTSGQETQYF
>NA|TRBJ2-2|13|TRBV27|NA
TGTGCCAGCATACACCAGGGTAGCGGGGAGCTGTTTTTT
CASIHQGSGELFF
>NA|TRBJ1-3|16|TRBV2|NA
TGTGCCAGCACCACACACAAGGCTTCTACTGGAAACACCATATATTTT
CASTTHKASTGNTIYF
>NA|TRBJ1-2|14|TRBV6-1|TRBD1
TGTGCCAGCAGTCCTGGGACAGGCGTAAGGGGCTACACCTTC
CASSPGTGVRGYTF
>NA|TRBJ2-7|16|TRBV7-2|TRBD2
TGTGCCAGCAGCTTATTTCTTACTAGCGGGATGAAAGAGCAGTACTTC
CASSLFLTSGMKEQYF
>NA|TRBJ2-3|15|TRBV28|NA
TGTGCCAGCAGTTTAAGGGTAGCGGCCACAGATACGCAGTATTTT
CASSLRVAATDTQYF
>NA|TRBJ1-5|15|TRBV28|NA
TGTGCCAGCAGACCCCCGACAGGAAGCAATCAGCCCCAGCATTTT
CASRPPTGSNQPQHF
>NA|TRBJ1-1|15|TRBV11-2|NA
TGTGCCAGCAGCTTAGTTCCGACTCCGGACACTGAAGCTTTCTTT
CASSLVPTPDTEAFF
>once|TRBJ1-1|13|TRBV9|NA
TGTGCCAGCAGCCCCGGGACGTTAACTGAAGCTTTCTTT
CASSPGTLTEAFF
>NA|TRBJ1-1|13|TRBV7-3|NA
TGTGCCAGCAGCTTAACCGACAGAACCGAAGCTTTCTTT
CASSLTDRTEAFF
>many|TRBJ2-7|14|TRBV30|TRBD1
TGTGCCTGGAGGCAAGGACAGGGGGCGCGAGAGCAGTACTTC
CAWRQGQGAREQYF
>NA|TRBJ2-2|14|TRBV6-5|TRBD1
TGTGCCAGCAGAGGACAGGGGACTGTCGGGGAGCTGTTTTTT
CASRGQGTVGELFF
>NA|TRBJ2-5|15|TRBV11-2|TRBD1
TGTGCCAGCAGGTTATACACAGGGGGCAAGGAGACCCAGTACTTC
CASRLYTGGKETQYF
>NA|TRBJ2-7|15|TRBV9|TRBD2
TGTGCCAGCAGTCCAAAGATAGCGGGAGGTTACGAGCAGTACTTC
CASSPKIAGGYEQYF
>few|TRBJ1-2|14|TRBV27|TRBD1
TGTGCCAGCAGTCAAAGACAGGGGGCAGGTGGCTACACCTTC
CASSQRQGAGGYTF
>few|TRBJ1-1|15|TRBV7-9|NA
TGTGCCAGCAGCTTAGCCCAACTCATGAACACTGAAGCTTTCTTT
CASSLAQLMNTEAFF
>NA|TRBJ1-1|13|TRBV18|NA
TGTGCCAGCTCTCTCCACGGGAACACTGAAGCTTTCTTT
CASSLHGNTEAFF
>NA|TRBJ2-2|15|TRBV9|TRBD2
TGTGCCAGCAGCCGATGGGCGGGGGAGGAAGGGGAGCTGTTTTTT
CASSRWAGEEGELFF
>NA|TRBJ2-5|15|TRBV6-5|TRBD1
TGTGCCAGCACCAAGGACAGGGGATTATGGGAGACCCAGTACTTC
CASTKDRGLWETQYF
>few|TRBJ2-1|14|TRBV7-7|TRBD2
TGTGCCAGCAGCTTGGGGGGGGACGGGAATGAGCAGTTCTTC
CASSLGGDGNEQFF
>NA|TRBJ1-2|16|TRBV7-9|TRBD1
TGTGCCAGCAGCTTAAAGGCACAGGGGGATGGCTATGGCTACACCTTC
CASSLKAQGDGYGYTF
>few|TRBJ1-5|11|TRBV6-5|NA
TGTGCCAGCCGTGGGAAGGGGTCCCAGCATTTT
CASRGKGSQHF